This T cell receptor beta chain was documented in a study of blood T cell dynamics during melanoma immunotherapy. As for the study in general: First-line therapy was either pembrolizumab or nivolumab with ipilimumab for metastatic melanoma.

V shed 5 bases and J shed 7 bases, with 15 bases lying between them. The CDR3 is 15 residues long. CDR1 MNHEY and CDR2 SMNVEV come from the germline V gene (reference sequence). A fixed DNA input of roughly 0.35 ug was used per bulk PBMC sample. Clones were sequenced by immunoSEQ multiplex PCR, and TCRdb holds only the in-frame ones, with some missing. The sample has roughly 10,000 clones, roughly 90% seen once; the top ten hold under 30%. Time point described: week 3, after first cycle of checkpoint inhibitor. Samples come from before therapy and from week 3 after the first blockade cycle. Prior systemic cancer therapy, immunosuppressant use and other active malignancies excluded patients.

Sample: blood, taken from a patient treated with checkpoint blockade. This TCR derives from a human donor with melanoma. This chain connects TRBV27 to TRBJ1-6; maybe TRBD1 (5 bases). The CDR3 bases are TGTGCCAGCAGTCCCCGACAGAACCTCAATTCACCCCTCCACTTT. Translating gives CASSPRQNLNSPLHF.